This T cell receptor (beta chain) derives from a study of identical twins (dated by TCRdb to the mid-2010s). Notes on the research overall: TCR alpha and beta repertoires from monozygotic twins, unrelated adults of various ages and cord blood were deep-sequenced to test whether fetal clonotypes persist. To rule out contamination, replicate twin experiments were performed at different times with different library preparation protocols. The paper as a whole reports these results and caveats: Out-of-frame TCR alpha sequences shared between twins showed an excess of low generation-probability sequences compared with coincidental sharing between unrelated individuals. Abundant cord blood beta clonotypes had fewer insertions, young adult naive repertoires showed a similar but weaker trend, and memory repertoires showed no such trend. Invariant T cells such as MAIT and iNKT could partly confound zero-insertion analyses, though diverse VJ usage argued against this for most clonotypes. Because the same donors could not be followed over many years, the conclusions depended on cross-sectional statistical analysis. The excess sharing between twins in beta out-of-frame sequences was weaker because fewer shared sequences reduced the signal-to-noise ratio. In monozygotic twins, out-of-frame TCR alpha sharing was systematically underestimated by recombination models, although the models agreed with sharing between unrelated individuals.

In this sample, this clonotype turned up a few times. The antigen this receptor binds is unknown. No base qualities exist here, and no much larger clone lies one base off it. Receptors were amplified or captured by 5' RACE. The sequencer was an Illumina HiSeq 2000. A universal primer binding site was introduced by template switching, and a unique molecular identifier was present in the final cDNA, enabling accurate counting of TCR cDNA molecules. Specific primers in the conserved constant-segment region were used to synthesize first-strand cDNA for TCR alpha and beta chains. To control for contamination, every cDNA library carried two barcodes: a SMART-Mk sample barcode plus Illumina barcodes. TruSeq adapter sequences along with Illumina sample barcodes were introduced in two successive PCR steps. The Illumina HiSeq platform was used with custom primers to sequence TCR alpha and beta cDNA libraries. Per the authors' processing: MiGEC was used to process raw reads and extract unique molecular identifiers, and MiXCR was used to find CDR3 positions. Recombination models were inferred per individual with the repgenHMM and IGoR tools using an EM algorithm. Shared clonotype analysis was performed with the tcR package in R, normalizing sharing by the product of cloneset sizes. To study raw recombination free of thymic and clonal selection effects, out-of-frame nonproductive sequences were analyzed. TCRdb reprocessing: public reads trimmed at Q25 with fastp, clones called with MiXCR, in-frame beta chains kept. Rows with a matching CDR3 protein are joined into one entry that keeps the most common DNA and genes. TCRdb assigned the V and J calls; the authors' analysis was not used. This sample has 300,000 to 400,000 distinct CDR3 sequences in its table, and more than 9% of those were observed once. Together, the top ten hold approximately 7.5% of the sample.

Only healthy Caucasian donors were included. The twin cohort comprised three pairs of female monozygotic twins, all aged about 18 to 30 years. Positive isolation kits from Invitrogen were used to isolate CD4+ and CD8+ T cell populations. Trimming takes 5 bases from V and 5 bases from J, and the germline ends sit 25 bases apart. Counted from cysteine to phenylalanine, this CDR3 has 17 amino acids. The sequence is cut down to CDR3 DNA, 51 bases in frame from base 1. The sample was also linked to a second study, of yellow fever vaccine responses in identical twins. According to the second study: The T cell response to vaccination in identical twins was reported by the authors to appear partly convergent and partly personalized. In identical twins, the study followed T cell clones that responded to the vaccine with precision.

This sequence was found in a woman aged 18-29 years in good health. The V gene is TRBV12-3 or TRBV12-4 and the J gene is TRBJ2-7; TRBD1 is a weak D gene call, 6 bases matching. Source material: CD8+ T cells sorted from blood. Here the CDR3 is given as CASSPAPTGLLWDEQYF. The nucleotide sequence reads as follows: TGTGCCAGCAGTCCCGCCCCAACAGGGCTCTTATGGGACGAGCAGTACTTC.